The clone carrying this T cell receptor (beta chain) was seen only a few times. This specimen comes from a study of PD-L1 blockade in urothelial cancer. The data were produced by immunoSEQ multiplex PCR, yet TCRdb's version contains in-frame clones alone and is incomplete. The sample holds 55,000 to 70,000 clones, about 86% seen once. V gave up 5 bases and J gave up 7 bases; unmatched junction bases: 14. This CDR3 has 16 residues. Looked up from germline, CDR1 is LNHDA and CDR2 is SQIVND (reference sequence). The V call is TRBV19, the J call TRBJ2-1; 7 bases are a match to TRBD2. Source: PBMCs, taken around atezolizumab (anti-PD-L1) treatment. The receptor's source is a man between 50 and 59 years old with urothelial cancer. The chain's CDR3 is CASSSHAAGAWNEQFF. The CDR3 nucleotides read TGTGCCAGTAGTTCCCATGCGGCGGGAGCTTGGAATGAGCAGTTCTTC.